This T cell receptor beta chain derives from a study of blood T cell repertoires in COVID-19. Looking at the study overall: Acute and convalescent COVID-19 samples came from the United States, Italy and Spain.

CDR3 length: 11 amino acids. The ends were cut back, 6 bases at V and 0 bases at J, with 5 bases in the middle. CDR1 is DFQATT, CDR2 SNEGSKA, per germline (reference sequence). Data came from immunoSEQ multiplex PCR; TCRdb stores just in-frame clones and leaves some out. The sample lists some 230,000 clones, roughly four fifths occurring once. Input material: peripheral blood. The gene calls are TRBV20-1 and TRBJ1-1; tentative D call: TRBD1 (5 bases). This receptor was identified in a woman aged 55-70 years with acute or convalescent COVID-19. CDR3 DNA: TGCAGTGCCAGGGTGAACACTGAAGCTTTCTTT. Translated: CSARVNTEAFF.